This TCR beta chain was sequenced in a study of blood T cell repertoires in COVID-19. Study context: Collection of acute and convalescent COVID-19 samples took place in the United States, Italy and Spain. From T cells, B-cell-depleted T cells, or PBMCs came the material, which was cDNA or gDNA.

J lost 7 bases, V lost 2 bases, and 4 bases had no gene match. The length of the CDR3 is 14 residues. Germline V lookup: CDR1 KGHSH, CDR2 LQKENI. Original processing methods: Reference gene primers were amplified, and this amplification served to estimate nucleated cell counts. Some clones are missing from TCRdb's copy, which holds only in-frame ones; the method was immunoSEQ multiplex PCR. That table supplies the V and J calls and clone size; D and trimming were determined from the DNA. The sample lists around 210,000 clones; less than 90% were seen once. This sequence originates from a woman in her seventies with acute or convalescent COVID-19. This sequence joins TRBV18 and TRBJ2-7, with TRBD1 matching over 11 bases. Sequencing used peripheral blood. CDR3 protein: CASSPGTGGLEQYF. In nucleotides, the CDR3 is TGTGCCAGCTCACCAGGGACAGGGGGTCTGGAGCAGTACTTC.